This section outlines one T cell receptor beta chain sequence together with its context. The data were taken from a study of blood T cells in healthy people across ages. Between the trimmed V and J ends, which lost 6 bases and 8 bases, there was a span of 13 bases. The CDR3 contains 12 residues. Per sample, no less than 5 micrograms of total RNA were extracted. Next came a second PCR, run for about 7 to 11 cycles, which used a sample-barcoded 5' primer along with a J-beta primer mix. The template-switch adaptor, which had 12 random nucleotides, put a tag on each cDNA molecule. One entry per CDR3 protein, called by TCRdb with MiXCR from the 5' RACE reads. The sample contains over a million distinct CDR3 sequences, approximately 39% of which appear only once.

This TCR came from a woman between 18 and 30 years old in good health. The rearrangement links TRBV12-3 or TRBV12-4 to TRBJ1-2; tentative D call: TRBD1 (5 bases). The material sequenced was blood. The CDR3 nucleotides are TGTGCCAGCAGCTCCAGGGAAACGGGCTACACCTTC. This gives the protein CASSSRETGYTF.